This T cell receptor beta chain stems from a study of regulatory T cells in long-lasting Graves disease. Across the study: Graves' cases, newly diagnosed, had used antithyroid drugs under 3 months. General study results and limits: The TCR repertoire of persistent Graves' patients was less diverse than that of newly diagnosed ones.

The trim removed 5 bases at V and 0 bases at J, leaving 5 bases unmatched. CDR3 length equals 15 residues. Many counts were recorded for this clonotype. The antigen is not known. Library construction for TCR beta used iRepertoire HTBI primers and Arm-PCR of CDR3 regions. MiXCR, applied by TCRdb to the multiplex PCR reads, yields one record per CDR3 protein. The table lists about 470,000 distinct CDR3 sequences, about 15% of them singletons. Time point given: newly diagnosed GD, antithyroid drugs for less than 3 months. From PBMCs, RNA was extracted and then used to make the TCR library. This sample was shared with a second study, whose subject was T cells in Graves' hyperthyroidism and ophthalmopathy. This second study notes: HTBI primers were employed in a first-round RT-PCR of the TCR CDR3. Appearing also in blood were most of the thyroid clonotypes expanded above 0.001.

This clonotype was sampled from a woman aged 30 to 39 with Graves disease. The material sequenced was peripheral blood mononuclear cells (PBMCs), taken at new diagnosis, from a patient treated with antithyroid drugs. The chain has TRBV12-3 or TRBV12-4 and TRBJ1-1, with TRBD1 identical over 8 bases. The DNA for the CDR3 is TGTGCCAGCAGTGATGGGACAGGACTGAACACTGAAGCTTTCTTT. Translation: CASSDGTGLNTEAFF.